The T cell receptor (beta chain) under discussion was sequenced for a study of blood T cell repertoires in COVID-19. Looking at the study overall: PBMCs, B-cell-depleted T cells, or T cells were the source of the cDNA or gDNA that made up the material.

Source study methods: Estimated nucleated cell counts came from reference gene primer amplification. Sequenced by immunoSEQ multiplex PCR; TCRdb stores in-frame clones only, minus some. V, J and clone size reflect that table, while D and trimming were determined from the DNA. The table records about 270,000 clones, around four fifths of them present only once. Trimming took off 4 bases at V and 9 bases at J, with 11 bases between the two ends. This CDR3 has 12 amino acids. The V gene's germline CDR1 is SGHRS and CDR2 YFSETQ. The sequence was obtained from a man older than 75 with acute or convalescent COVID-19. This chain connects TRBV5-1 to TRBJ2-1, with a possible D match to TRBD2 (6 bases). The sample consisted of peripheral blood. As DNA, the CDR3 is TGCGCCAGCAGCCATCAGGGAGGTGAGCAGTTCTTC. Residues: CASSHQGGEQFF.